The subject of this entry is one T cell receptor (beta chain). The antigen remains unidentified. For a library built for alpha chains, this beta chain is a stray read; little rests on its size. Time point: sample taken at primary tumor resection. From the 5' RACE reads, TCRdb called clonotypes with MiXCR, one entry per CDR3 protein. The sample includes some 16,000 distinct CDR3 sequences, approximately 6.5% of them seen just once. The CDR3 runs 17 residues. The V segment lost 1 base and the J segment 7 bases; nucleotides outside the gene matches: 14. Germline CDR1 and CDR2: SGHTA and FQGNSA. This sample is part of a study of spatial heterogeneity in lung cancer. General study results and limits: One measure, the expanded intratumoral alpha and beta TCR count, tracked tumor mutation counts.

This chain uses TRBV7-2 with TRBJ2-7, with 9 bases aligning to TRBD2. The sequence derives from a female donor with early-stage non-small cell lung cancer. Sequencing was performed on lung tumor tissue, taken at surgery. The CDR3 DNA reads TGTGCCAGCAGCTTAGTGCGGGGGGGAAACGCCTACGTGGAGCAGTACTTC. Protein sequence: CASSLVRGGNAYVEQYF.